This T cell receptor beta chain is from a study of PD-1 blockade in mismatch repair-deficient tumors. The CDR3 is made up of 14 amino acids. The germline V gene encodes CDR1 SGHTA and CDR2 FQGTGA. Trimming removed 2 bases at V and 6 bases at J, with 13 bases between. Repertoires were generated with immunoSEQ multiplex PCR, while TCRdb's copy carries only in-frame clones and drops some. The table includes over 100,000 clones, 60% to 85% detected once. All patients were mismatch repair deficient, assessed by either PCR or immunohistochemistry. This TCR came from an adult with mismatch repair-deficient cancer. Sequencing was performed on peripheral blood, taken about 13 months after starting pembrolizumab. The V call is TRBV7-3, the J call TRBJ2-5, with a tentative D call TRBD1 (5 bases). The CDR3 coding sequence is TGTGCCAGCAGCTTAGGGGCAGGGTCGAAGACCCAGTACTTC. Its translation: CASSLGAGSKTQYF.